This record looks at one TCR beta chain sequence and its context. The data are from a study of blood T cell repertoires in COVID-19. The wider study: The analysed material was cDNA or gDNA that came from T cells, B-cell-depleted T cells, or PBMCs.

Study processing details: Counts of nucleated cells, estimated from reference gene primer amplification, were obtained. This table comes from immunoSEQ multiplex PCR, and its TCRdb copy is limited to in-frame clones, with some not included. The DNA was the basis for D and trimming; V, J and clone size are from that table. The data contain 200,000 to 250,000 clones, approximately 87% of them singletons. The germline CDR1 and CDR2 sequences are MRHNA and SNTAGT. CDR3 length equals 17 residues. Trimming left V 3 bases short and J 0 bases short, with 18 bases between. The sample consisted of peripheral blood. V is TRBV6-4 and J is TRBJ2-7; maybe TRBD2 (6 bases). The source of this sequence is a woman in her 50s with acute or convalescent COVID-19. The CDR3 bases are TGTGCCAGCAGTGAATTACTCGGGGGTCCGAGCTCCTACGAGCAGTACTTC. Encoded protein: CASSELLGGPSSYEQYF.